A single T cell receptor beta chain is shown here with its context. What it binds is not known. These data belong to a study of CD8 T cells in ankylosing spondylitis. General study results and limits: A subset of motif variants has previously been described in the synovial fluid and blood of reactive arthritis. In ankylosing spondylitis blood, a motif of seven or eight highly homologous TCR beta variants appeared characteristic. Significantly higher representation of disease-linked clones was reported for matched ankylosing spondylitis synovial fluid. Disease-linked clones had a CD8+ phenotype and relatively low frequency in peripheral blood.

Quantitative 5'-RACE with molecular barcodes generated TCR beta libraries. MiXCR, applied by TCRdb to the 5' RACE reads, yields one record per CDR3 protein. Seen here are 100,000 or so distinct CDR3 sequences, about 8.3% observed once, and the top ten hold approximately 30%. Per the germline V gene, CDR1 is SGHNT and CDR2 is YENEEA. The V end was cut by 4 bases, the J end by 1 base, with 14 bases between. This CDR3 spans 15 amino acids. The sequenced material came from blood, either unsorted or a sorted T cell fraction (not recorded which). The rearrangement links TRBV11-3 to TRBJ2-7; D tentatively fits TRBD1 or TRBD2 (5 bases each). The TCR sequence derives from a male donor with ankylosing spondylitis. DNA for the CDR3: TGTGCCAGCAGCTCGGGGCCGCAGGCATCCTACGAGCAGTACTTC. Translating it yields CASSSGPQASYEQYF.